The source of this TCR beta chain is a study of coeliac disease. Study overall: Without high-resolution HLA typing, biased TRBV7-2 usage was examined as a proof of principle.

Sequencing was performed with immunoSEQ multiplex PCR; in TCRdb, only in-frame clones are kept and a portion is missing. The table has 8,700 or so clones, 67% seen once. Concerning this clone itself: Its antigen remains unidentified.

The germline gives CDR1 MDHEN, CDR2 SYDVKM. V was pared by 3 bases and J by 7 bases, with 16 bases between. The CDR3 extends over 14 amino acids. Whole-study results and caveats: TRB repertoires were largely private, with most amino acid sequences found in only one sample. Known gliadin-specific TRB sequences: about 55% of the 18 coeliac samples, only 1 of 6 controls.

The sequencing sample was made of lamina propria lymphocytes from the gut. This receptor was taken from a woman between 55 and 75 years old with celiac disease. The chain employs TRBV28 and TRBJ2-7; TRBD2 is a possible D gene (5 bases). CDR3 sequence: CASSLSSRWWEQYF. CDR3 coding DNA: TGTGCCAGCAGTTTGTCTAGCAGGTGGTGGGAGCAGTACTTC. Complete variable domain (other parts from reference TRBV28 and TRBJ2-7): DVKVTQSSRYLVKRTGEKVFLECVQDMDHENMFWYRQDPGLGLRLIYFSYDVKMKEKGDIPEGYSVSREKKERFSLILESASTNQTSMYLCASSLSSRWWEQYFGPGTRLTVT.